This T cell receptor (beta chain) stems from a study of T cells expressing NK-cell markers. General study findings and limits: It was still unclear whether expanded NKG2C+ T cell clones were HCMV specific.

After re-calling the 5' RACE reads, TCRdb lists one entry per CDR3 protein, DNA absent. This sample's table has a few hundred thousand distinct CDR3 sequences. A word on this clonotype: Its specificity is not known.

CDR3 length: 12 amino acids. Germline CDR1 GTSNPN, CDR2 SVGIG (reference sequence). This TCR was recovered from a man aged 18-75 years in good health. The chain carries TRBV30 and TRBJ1-1. Input material: blood T cells: a sorted CD56 or NKG2C T cell subset, CD4+ or CD8+ T cells, or bulk PBMC T cells (not recorded which). CDR3 sequence reads: CAGRGVNTEAFF.